A single sample is the source of the 24 T cell receptor beta chains below, sequenced in a study of beta chain features in type 1 diabetes. Since all of the isolated RNA was reverse transcribed, expressed TCRB transcripts were what got sequenced. Here immunoSEQ multiplex PCR was the method, and the copy in TCRdb shows in-frame clones only, minus some. This table has some 100,000 clones, 30% to 50% appearing once. The sequencing sample was made of stem cell memory CD4+ T cells from blood. These receptors were taken from a woman younger than 35 in good health.

This clone was seen a handful of times. The rearrangement joins TRBV11-2 to TRBJ1-2; the match to TRBD1 covers 8 bases. CDR1 and CDR2 (germline): SGHAT, FQNNGV. Trimming cost V 6 bases and J 0 bases; bases outside gene matches: 9. The CDR3 sequence is 16 residues long. CDR3 residues: CASSYRAGGANYGYTF. In nucleotides, the CDR3 is TGTGCCAGCAGTTACCGCGCAGGGGGCGCTAACTATGGCTACACCTTC.

The chain uses TRBV6-1 and TRBJ1-5; D remains ambiguous. Germline CDR1 reads MNHNS; CDR2 reads SASEGT. The CDR3 runs 15 residues. Trimming pared 5 bases from V and 2 bases from J, leaving 13 bases between. This CDR3 reads CASSIGNAGNQPQHF. In nucleotides, the CDR3 is TGTGCCAGCAGTATCGGGAATGCGGGCAATCAGCCCCAGCATTTT.

The chain combines TRBV6-6 with TRBJ2-1, with a weak D call TRBD2 (5 bases). Per germline, CDR1 MNHNY and CDR2 SVGAGI (reference sequence). V was pared by 0 bases and J by 12 bases, with 12 bases between. The length of the CDR3 is 13 residues. The CDR3 DNA sequence: TGTGCCAGCAGTTACTCGGGCGGCGGAGGGCAGTTCTTC. Residues: CASSYSGGGGQFF.

The chain has TRBV7-9 and TRBJ1-5, with D possibly TRBD1 on 5 matching bases. V was shortened by 1 base and J by 4 bases, with 8 bases between the two germline ends. This CDR3 has 14 residues. The germline CDR1 and CDR2 sequences are SEHNR and FQNEAQ (reference sequence). The CDR3 DNA follows: TGTGCCAGCAGCTTAGTGCCAGGGAATCAGCCCCAGCATTTT. Its translation: CASSLVPGNQPQHF.

This clone was found a few times. The chain uses TRBV4-3 and TRBJ1-5; no clear D gene. V lost 1 base and J lost 6, with 10 bases in between. Germline lookup yields CDR1 LGHNA and CDR2 YSLEER. This CDR3 comprises 14 residues. CDR3 DNA: TGCGCCAGCAGCCAAGGTCCCTGGGCTCAGCCCCAGCATTTT. It codes for CASSQGPWAQPQHF.

The chain couples TRBV28 to TRBJ1-4; 9 nucleotides match TRBD1. Germline V gives CDR1 MDHEN, CDR2 SYDVKM. J gave up 1 base and V 6 bases, and 6 bases lay outside the gene matches. This CDR3 has 16 residues. The CDR3 sequence: CASRPWTGETNEKLFF. CDR3 nucleotides: TGTGCCAGCAGACCCTGGACAGGGGAAACTAATGAAAAACTGTTTTTT.

This sequence joins TRBV29-1 and TRBJ2-1, with TRBD1 identical over 8 bases. CDR1 is SQVTM, CDR2 ANQGSEA, per germline. J lost 2 bases, V lost 3 bases, and 6 bases had no gene match. The CDR3 loop spans 15 amino acids. CDR3 residues: CSVDRGRIAYNEQFF. The CDR3 bases are TGCAGCGTTGACAGGGGGCGAATTGCCTACAATGAGCAGTTCTTC.

In its sample, this clone was seen a few times. The chain recombines TRBV5-1 with TRBJ2-7; 13 nucleotides match TRBD2. Germline V gene lookup returns CDR1 SGHRS and CDR2 YFSETQ. V dropped 2 bases and J dropped 3; count of bases not matched to a gene: 2. The CDR3 length is 15 residues. CDR3 loop: CASSFGLAGVYEQYF. DNA of the CDR3: TGCGCCAGCAGCTTCGGACTAGCGGGAGTCTACGAGCAGTACTTC.

The CDR3 DNA reads TGTGCCAGCAGACGCGCGGGGGGCTACGAGCAGTACTTC. Protein sequence: CASRRAGGYEQYF. The rearrangement joins TRBV11-2 to TRBJ2-7; 8 nucleotides match TRBD2. Germline assignment: CDR1 SGHAT and CDR2 FQNNGV. V trimming: 6 bases; J trimming: 3 bases; junction bases outside the gene matches: 4. The CDR3 spans 13 residues.

This clone occurred a few times. V gene TRBV6-5 combines with J gene TRBJ2-7, with a possible D match to TRBD1 (6 bases). Trimming left V 2 bases short and J 3 bases short, with 17 bases between. The germline V gene has CDR1 MNHEY and CDR2 SVGAGI. CDR3 length: 16 residues. CDR3 DNA: TGTGCCAGCAGTTACGTCTTCACAGGGACCCTCTACGAGCAGTACTTC. Amino acids: CASSYVFTGTLYEQYF.

This clone was recorded a few times. The CDR3 sequence is CATSSRQGSYEQYF. The CDR3 DNA sequence: TGTGCCACCAGTTCCCGGCAGGGGTCCTACGAGCAGTACTTC. The J gene is TRBJ2-7, the V gene TRBV15; a possible D gene is TRBD1 (6 bases). The CDR3 has 14 amino acids. Germline CDR1 LNHNV, CDR2 YYDKDF (reference sequence). Trimming took 6 bases from V and 1 from J, leaving 13 bases between them.

This clone showed up just once. The chain is built from TRBV6-5 and TRBJ1-1, with 9 bases aligning to TRBD1. The CDR3 consists of 15 residues. The germline V gene has CDR1 MNHEY and CDR2 SVGAGI. J gave up 11 bases and V 5 bases, and 15 bases lay outside the gene matches. Written as DNA, the CDR3 is TGTGCCAGCAGTCGTACCTCCACAGGGGGCCCTGGGGCTTTCTTT. Translating gives CASSRTSTGGPGAFF.

This clone was seen more than once but under ten times. J is TRBJ2-3 and V is TRBV21-1; the DNA was not compared with TRBD1, the D call given in the table. TRBV21-1 is given as a pseudogene. The CDR3 spans 16 residues. The DNA of the CDR3 is TGTGCCAGCAGCAAAGATCGCAGATCTAGCACAGATACGCAGTATTTT. It encodes CASSKDRRSSTDTQYF.

The rearrangement joins TRBV10-3 to TRBJ2-1; TRBD2 is a possible D gene (6 bases). Trimming removed 8 bases at V and 0 bases at J, with 8 bases between. CDR1 and CDR2 (germline): ENHRY, SYGVKD. The CDR3 loop spans 13 amino acids. Here the CDR3 reads CAIGGISYNEQFF. In DNA form, the CDR3 reads TGTGCCATCGGAGGGATCTCCTACAATGAGCAGTTCTTC.

The chain uses TRBV7-6 and TRBJ2-1; D is ambiguous. Per germline, CDR1 SGHVS and CDR2 FNYEAQ. This CDR3 region has 14 residues. The V end was cut by 5 bases, the J end by 0 bases, with 8 bases between. CDR3 sequence: CASSPVSSYNEQFF. In DNA, the CDR3 is TGTGCCAGCAGCCCTGTCAGCTCCTACAATGAGCAGTTCTTC.

V is TRBV4-1 and J is TRBJ2-2; D gene uncertain. From germline, CDR1 is MGHRA and CDR2 YSYEKL. The CDR3 covers 14 residues. Trimming left V 4 bases short and J 3 bases short, with 9 bases between. The CDR3 DNA reads TGCGCCAGCAGCCGAACATCCTACACCGGGGAGCTGTTTTTT. It encodes CASSRTSYTGELFF.

The rearrangement uses TRBV14 and TRBJ2-1; the D gene is possibly TRBD1 (6 bases). The CDR3 extends over 14 amino acids. V lost 2 bases, J lost 9 bases, and 14 bases lay in between. In germline, CDR1 is SGHDN, CDR2 FVKESK. CDR3 sequence: CASSQTLRGPEQFF. Written as DNA, the CDR3 is TGTGCCAGCAGCCAAACCCTCAGGGGTCCTGAGCAGTTCTTC.

The CDR3 region is CASSLMAGGIYGYTF. Here the CDR3 DNA reads TGTGCCAGCAGTTTAATGGCAGGGGGCATCTATGGCTACACCTTC. This chain connects TRBV27 to TRBJ1-2, with 8 bases identical to TRBD1. The CDR3 consists of 15 residues. Germline V gene lookup returns CDR1 MNHEY and CDR2 SMNVEV (reference sequence). Unmatched junction bases numbered 6, after V lost 2 bases and J lost 4 bases.

The chain uses TRBV14 and TRBJ2-1; D possibly corresponds to TRBD1 (5 bases). The CDR3 totals 18 residues. V was clipped by 3 bases and J by 0 bases, with 18 bases between them. CDR1 is SGHDN, CDR2 FVKESK, per germline. CDR3 amino acids: CASSHPERGLVSYNEQFF. The CDR3 coding sequence is TGTGCCAGCAGCCATCCCGAAAGGGGTCTCGTCTCCTACAATGAGCAGTTCTTC.

CDR3 amino acids: CASSQGLAGSSYNEQFF. In nucleotides, the CDR3 is TGCGCCAGCAGCCAAGGACTAGCGGGATCCTCCTACAATGAGCAGTTCTTC. The V call is TRBV4-3, the J call TRBJ2-1, with 11 bases fitting TRBD2. This CDR3 spans 17 amino acids. The V segment lost 1 base and the J segment 0 bases; nucleotides outside the gene matches: 2. The germline gives CDR1 LGHNA, CDR2 YSLEER.

V gene TRBV4-1 combines with J gene TRBJ2-2; TRBD2 matches 13 bases. The length of the CDR3 is 17 residues. The trim removed 1 base at V and 7 bases at J, leaving 6 bases unmatched. Germline V gene lookup returns CDR1 MGHRA and CDR2 YSYEKL. Here the CDR3 DNA reads TGCGCCAGCAGCCAAGCGGGACTAGCGGGAAGACGCGGGGAGCTGTTTTTT. Amino acids: CASSQAGLAGRRGELFF.

The chain links TRBV7-2 to TRBJ2-7; TRBD2 aligns across 7 bases. There are 16 residues in the CDR3. Germline assignment: CDR1 SGHTA and CDR2 FQGNSA. The J segment lost 0 bases and the V segment lost 1 base, leaving 6 bases of the junction unmatched. CDR3 nucleotides: TGTGCCAGCAGCTTAGGCGGTGCGGGAGCCTCCTACGAGCAGTACTTC. Protein: CASSLGGAGASYEQYF.

This clone appeared a few times. The rearrangement joins TRBV7-2 to TRBJ2-3; perhaps TRBD2 as D (7 bases). The V gene lost 6 bases and the J gene lost 0 bases, with 16 bases spanning the gap. Germline-derived CDR1 and CDR2 are SGHTA and FQGNSA. This CDR3 region has 16 residues. The CDR3 DNA reads TGTGCCAGCAGGCCGCCGGGGAGGGGGAGCACAGATACGCAGTATTTT. Protein sequence: CASRPPGRGSTDTQYF.

The chain employs TRBV28 and TRBJ2-2; D might be TRBD2 (6 bases). Trimming removed 6 bases from V and 2 bases from J, with 19 bases in between. CDR3 length: 17 residues. Germline CDR1 is MDHEN and CDR2 is SYDVKM. The CDR3 sequence: CASRPSRGSGNTGELFF. CDR3 in DNA: TGTGCCAGCAGACCATCTCGAGGTAGCGGAAACACCGGGGAGCTGTTTTTT.